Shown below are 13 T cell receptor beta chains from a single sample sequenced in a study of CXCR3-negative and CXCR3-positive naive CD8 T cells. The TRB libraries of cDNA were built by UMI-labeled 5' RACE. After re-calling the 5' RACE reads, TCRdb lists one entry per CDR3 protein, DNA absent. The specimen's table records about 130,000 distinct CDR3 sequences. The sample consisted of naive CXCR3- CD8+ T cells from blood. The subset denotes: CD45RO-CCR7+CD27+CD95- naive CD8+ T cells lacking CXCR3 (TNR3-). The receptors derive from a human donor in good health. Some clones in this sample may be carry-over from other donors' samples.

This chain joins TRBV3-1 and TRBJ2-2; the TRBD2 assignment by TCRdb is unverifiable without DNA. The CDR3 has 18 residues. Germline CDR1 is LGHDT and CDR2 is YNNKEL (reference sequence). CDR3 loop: CASSQELRLAANTGELFF.

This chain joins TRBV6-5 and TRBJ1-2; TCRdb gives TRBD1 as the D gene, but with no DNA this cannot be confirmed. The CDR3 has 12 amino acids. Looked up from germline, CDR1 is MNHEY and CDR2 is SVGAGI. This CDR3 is CASKDAGAGYTF.

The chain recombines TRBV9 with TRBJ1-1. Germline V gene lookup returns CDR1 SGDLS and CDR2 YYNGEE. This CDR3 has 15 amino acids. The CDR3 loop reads CASSPATGESTEAFF. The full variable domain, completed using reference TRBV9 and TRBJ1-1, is DSGVTQTPKHLITATGQRVTLRCSPRSGDLSVYWYQQSLDQGLQFLIQYYNGEERAKGNILERFSAQQFPDLHSELNLSSLELGDSALYFCASSPATGESTEAFFGQGTRLTVV.

CDR3 region: CASSMGTKNEQFF. The chain joins TRBV12-3 or TRBV12-4 to TRBJ2-1; the D call from TCRdb, TRBD1, cannot be confirmed without DNA. The CDR3 contains 13 residues.

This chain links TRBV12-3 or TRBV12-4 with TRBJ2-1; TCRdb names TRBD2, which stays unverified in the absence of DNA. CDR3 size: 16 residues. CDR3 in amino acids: CASSSYSASSYNEQFF.

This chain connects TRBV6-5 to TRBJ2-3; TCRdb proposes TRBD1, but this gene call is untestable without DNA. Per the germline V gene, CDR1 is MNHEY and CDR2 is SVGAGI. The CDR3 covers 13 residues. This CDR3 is CASSYSNSARMYF.

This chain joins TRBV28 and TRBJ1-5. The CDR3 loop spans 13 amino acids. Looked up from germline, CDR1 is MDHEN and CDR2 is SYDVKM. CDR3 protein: CASRDRSAGSQHF.

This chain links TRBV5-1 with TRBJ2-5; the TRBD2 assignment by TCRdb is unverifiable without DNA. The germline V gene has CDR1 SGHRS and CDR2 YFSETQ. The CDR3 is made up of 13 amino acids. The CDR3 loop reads CASRAGGQETQYF.

The CDR3 is CASSLPTSGGFSYNEQFF. The V call is TRBV28, the J call TRBJ2-1; no DNA is available, so the TRBD2 call from TCRdb remains unchecked. CDR3 size: 18 residues. Germline-derived CDR1 and CDR2 are MDHEN and SYDVKM.

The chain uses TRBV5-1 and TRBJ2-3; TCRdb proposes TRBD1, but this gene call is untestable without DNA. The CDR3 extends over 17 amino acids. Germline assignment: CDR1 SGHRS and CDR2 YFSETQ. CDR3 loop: CASSLEDWGPSTDTQYF.

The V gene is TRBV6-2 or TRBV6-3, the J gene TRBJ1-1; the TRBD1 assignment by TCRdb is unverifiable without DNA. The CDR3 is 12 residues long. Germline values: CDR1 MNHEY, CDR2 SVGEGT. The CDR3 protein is CASMGRRTEAFF.

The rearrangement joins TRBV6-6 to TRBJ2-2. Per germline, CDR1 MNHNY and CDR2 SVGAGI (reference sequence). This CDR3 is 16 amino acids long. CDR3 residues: CASSSSGWGDSGELFF.

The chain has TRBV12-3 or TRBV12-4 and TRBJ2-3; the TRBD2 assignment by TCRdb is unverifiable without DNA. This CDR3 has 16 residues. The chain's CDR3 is CASSLTSGVFTDTQYF.